This TCR beta chain was sequenced in a study of blood T cell repertoires in COVID-19. The junction had 5 bases not matched to a gene; V was cut back by 4 bases and J by 4 bases. Germline V gives CDR1 SGHDN, CDR2 FVKESK. The CDR3 has 16 residues. Sequencing used immunoSEQ multiplex PCR; TCRdb keeps in-frame clones, though not all of them. This sample has approximately 180,000 clones, with roughly 87% found just once. The receptor was derived from a woman in her thirties or forties with acute COVID-19. The V gene is TRBV14, the J gene TRBJ2-3; 13 bases align to TRBD2. What was sequenced was PBMCs or T cells enriched from blood (not recorded which). CDR3 nucleotides: TGTGCCAGCAGCCCAATCGGACTAGCGGGGGCAGATACGCAGTATTTT. Encoded protein: CASSPIGLAGADTQYF.